This paragraph covers one T cell receptor beta chain sequence. In the original workflow: Nucleated cell number was recorded as an estimate derived from reference gene primer amplification. The repertoire was sequenced with immunoSEQ multiplex PCR; TCRdb's copy has only in-frame clones and lacks some. The DNA gave D and trimming, while V, J and clone size come from that table. The sample lists 200,000 to 250,000 clones; around 82% were seen once. The sample comes from a study of blood T cell repertoires in COVID-19. The wider study: The United States, Italy and Spain supplied acute and convalescent COVID-19 samples.

The sample comprised peripheral blood. The clonotype was recovered from a woman aged 70-85 years with acute or convalescent COVID-19.

CDR3 residues: CASVRQGRGNSPLHF. DNA of the CDR3: TGTGCCAGCGTCAGACAGGGGCGGGGTAATTCACCCCTCCACTTT. The chain recombines TRBV6-4 with TRBJ1-6, with TRBD1 matching over 8 bases. Trimming cost V 8 bases and J 6 bases; bases outside gene matches: 9. This CDR3 is 15 amino acids long. The germline gives CDR1 MRHNA, CDR2 SNTAGT.